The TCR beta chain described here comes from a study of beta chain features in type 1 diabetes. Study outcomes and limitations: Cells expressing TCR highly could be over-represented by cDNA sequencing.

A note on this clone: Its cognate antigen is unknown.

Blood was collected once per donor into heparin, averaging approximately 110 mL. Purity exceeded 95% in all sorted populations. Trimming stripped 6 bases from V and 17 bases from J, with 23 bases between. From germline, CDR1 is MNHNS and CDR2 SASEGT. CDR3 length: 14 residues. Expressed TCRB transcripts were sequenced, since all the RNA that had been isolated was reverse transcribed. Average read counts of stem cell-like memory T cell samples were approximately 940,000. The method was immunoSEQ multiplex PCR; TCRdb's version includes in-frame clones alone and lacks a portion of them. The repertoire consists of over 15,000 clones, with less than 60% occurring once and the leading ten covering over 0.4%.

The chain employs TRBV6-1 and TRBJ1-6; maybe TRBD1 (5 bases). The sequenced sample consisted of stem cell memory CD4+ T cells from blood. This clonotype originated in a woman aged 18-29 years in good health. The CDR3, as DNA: TGTGCCAGCAGCTTCCCGGGGGAGGGGCGGATGGTCCACTTT. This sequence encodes CASSFPGEGRMVHF.